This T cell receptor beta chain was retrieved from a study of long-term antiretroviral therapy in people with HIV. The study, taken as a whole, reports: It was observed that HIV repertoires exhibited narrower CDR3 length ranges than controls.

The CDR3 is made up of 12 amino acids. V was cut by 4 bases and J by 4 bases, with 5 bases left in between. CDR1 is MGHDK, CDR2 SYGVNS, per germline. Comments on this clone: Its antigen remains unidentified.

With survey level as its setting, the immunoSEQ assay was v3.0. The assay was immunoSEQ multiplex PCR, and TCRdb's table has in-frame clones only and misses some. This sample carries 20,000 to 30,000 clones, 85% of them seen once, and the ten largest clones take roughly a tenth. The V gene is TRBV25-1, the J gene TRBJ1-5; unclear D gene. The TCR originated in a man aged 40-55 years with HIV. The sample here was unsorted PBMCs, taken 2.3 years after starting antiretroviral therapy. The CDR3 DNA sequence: TGTGCCAGCAGTGTAGGAAATCAGCCCCAGCATTTT. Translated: CASSVGNQPQHF. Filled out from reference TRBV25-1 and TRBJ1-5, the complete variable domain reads EADIYQTPRYLVIGTGKKITLECSQTMGHDKMYWYQQDPGMELHLIHYSYGVNSTEKGDLSSESTVSRIRTEHFPLTLESARPSHTSQYLCASSVGNQPQHFGDGTRLSIL.